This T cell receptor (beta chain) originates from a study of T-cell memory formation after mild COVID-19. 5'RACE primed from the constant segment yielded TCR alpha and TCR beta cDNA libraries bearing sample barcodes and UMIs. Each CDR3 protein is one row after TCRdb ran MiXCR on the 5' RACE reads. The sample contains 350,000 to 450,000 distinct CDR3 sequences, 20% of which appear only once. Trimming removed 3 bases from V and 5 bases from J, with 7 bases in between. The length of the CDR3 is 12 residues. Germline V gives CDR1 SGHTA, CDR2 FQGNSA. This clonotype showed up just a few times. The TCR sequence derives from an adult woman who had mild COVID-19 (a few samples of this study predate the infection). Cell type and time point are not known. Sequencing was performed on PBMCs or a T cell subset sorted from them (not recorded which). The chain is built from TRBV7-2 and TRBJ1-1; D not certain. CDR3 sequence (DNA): TGTGCCAGCAGCTTTAGGGCAACTGAAGCTTTCTTT. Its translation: CASSFRATEAFF.